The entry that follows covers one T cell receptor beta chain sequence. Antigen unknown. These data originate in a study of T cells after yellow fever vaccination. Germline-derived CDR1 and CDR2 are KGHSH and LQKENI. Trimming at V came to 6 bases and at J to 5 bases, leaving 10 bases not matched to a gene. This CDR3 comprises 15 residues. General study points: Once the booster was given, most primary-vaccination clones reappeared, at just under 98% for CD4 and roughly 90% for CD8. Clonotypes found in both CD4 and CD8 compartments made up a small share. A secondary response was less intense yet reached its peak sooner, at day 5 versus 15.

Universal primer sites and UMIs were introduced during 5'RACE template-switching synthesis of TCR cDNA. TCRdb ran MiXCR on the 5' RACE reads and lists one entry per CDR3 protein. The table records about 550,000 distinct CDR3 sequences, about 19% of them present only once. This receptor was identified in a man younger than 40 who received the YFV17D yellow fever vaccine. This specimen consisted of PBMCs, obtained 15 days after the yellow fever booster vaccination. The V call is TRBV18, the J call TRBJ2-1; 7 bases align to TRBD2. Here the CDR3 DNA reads TGTGCCAGCTCCGACGAAATAGCGGGCAACAATGAGCAGTTCTTC. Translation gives CASSDEIAGNNEQFF.